This TCR beta chain originates from a study of blood T cell repertoires in COVID-19 (dated by TCRdb to the early 2020s). Regarding the research as a whole: For ImmuneRACE Cohort 3, a participant was defined as recovered based on two consecutive negative NP/OP PCR tests, clearance by a healthcare professional, or resolution of symptoms. Samples came from the ongoing ImmuneRACE study (first 160 participants) plus 1,254 subjects from 6 global collaborators. Samples covering the acute and convalescent phases of COVID-19 were provided by collaborators in the United States, Italy and Spain. Where available, HLA class I and class II types were taken from metadata supplied by the sample provider and were not determined by assay-based typing. The material from the prospective study consisted of cDNA or gDNA derived from T cells, B-cell-depleted T cells, or PBMCs. The dataset comprised deeply sampled blood TCRbeta repertoires from subjects exposed to, actively infected with, or recovered from COVID-19. A de-identified subject ID, COVID-19 status, age in years and sex were almost always included in the sample metadata. The repertoires were released in a freely available public database intended as a resource for research on the immune response to SARS-CoV-2. Study-wide conclusions, independent of this receptor: How much clinical and demographic metadata was included differed by source and by participant, and the metadata was provided uncurated.

TCRbeta CDR3 regions were amplified from genomic DNA using the immunoSEQ Assay, a bias-controlled multiplex PCR. The paper's processing steps were these. The number of nucleated cells in each sample was estimated by amplification of reference gene primers within the assay. Sequence reads were collapsed and filtered to measure the absolute abundance of every unique TCRbeta CDR3 rearrangement. For each sample, productive Simpson clonality was calculated as the square root of Simpson's diversity index over productive rearrangements. TCRdb's version of the immuneACCESS table is confined to in-frame rearrangements and falls short of the full clone set. An unresolved V gene accounts for under half of the shortfall where checked; the remainder is of unknown origin. From that table come the V and J calls and clone size; the DNA was used to work out D and trimming. The sample table shows hundreds of thousands of clones, and around 87% are seen once. Together, the top ten hold around 1.9% of the sample.

The CDR3, from cysteine to phenylalanine, totals 11 residues. Here the CDR3 DNA is all that survives: 33 bases in frame from base 1. Trimming removed 7 bases from V and 9 bases from J, leaving 10 bases between the germline ends. Taken from the germline V gene (reference sequence), the CDR1 and CDR2 loops are LNHDA and SQIVND. Enrolling through a virtual design, the prospective study's participants ranged in age from roughly 18 to 90 years and lived across 20 to 30 United States geographic areas. In the prospective study, participants were assigned to cohorts based on the clinical history participants reported in a screening survey and a study questionnaire. In the prospective study, mobile phlebotomists collected whole blood, serum and a nasopharyngeal or oropharyngeal swab from each participant. Additional blood draws and questionnaires over an approximately two-month period could optionally be provided by prospective study participants. Blood samples from the prospective study were shipped frozen or at room temperature prior to DNA extraction.

This clone has a single count. No antigen is known for it. No much larger clone exists at a distance of one base, and base qualities are not known. The sequenced sample consisted of PBMCs or T cells enriched from blood (not recorded which). The sequence came from a man between 40 and 49 years old in a cohort exposed to, infected with or recovered from COVID-19 (not recorded which). The chain is made from TRBV19 and TRBJ1-5; the D gene identity is not certain. The DNA sequence is given as TGTGCCAGTAACGGGGTGTGGCCCCAGCATTTT. It codes for CASNGVWPQHF. Outside the CDR3, residues come from the reference TRBV19 and TRBJ1-5 proteins, so the full variable domain is: DGGITQSPKYLFRKEGQNVTLSCEQNLNHDAMYWYRQDPGQGLRLIYYSQIVNDFQKGDIAEGYSVSREKKESFPLTVTSAQKNPTAFYLCASNGVWPQHFGDGTRLSIL.